The sequence of this T cell receptor beta chain was determined in a study of blood T cells in healthy people across ages. General study points: The percentage of naive T cells correlated strongly with TCR beta diversity.

With respect to this clonotype: No antigen is known for it.

Germline values: CDR1 SGHKS, CDR2 YYEKEE (reference sequence). V lost 4 bases and J 0 bases, leaving 17 bases between the germline ends. The CDR3 runs 17 residues. Combining a sample-barcoded 5' primer with a J-beta primer mix, a second PCR ran for 7 to 11 cycles. TCRdb re-called the 5' RACE reads through MiXCR, storing one row per CDR3 protein. This table holds hundreds of thousands of distinct CDR3 sequences, roughly 24% found once. This sample was shared with a second study, whose subject was T cells of mothers and their children.

Sequencing was carried out using blood. This clonotype originated in a boy between 10 and 17 years old in good health. This chain connects TRBV5-5 to TRBJ2-4; maybe TRBD2 (6 bases). CDR3 loop: CASSLLSGGVAKNIQYF. CDR3 sequence (DNA): TGTGCCAGCAGCCTGCTGTCCGGAGGGGTAGCCAAAAACATTCAGTACTTC.